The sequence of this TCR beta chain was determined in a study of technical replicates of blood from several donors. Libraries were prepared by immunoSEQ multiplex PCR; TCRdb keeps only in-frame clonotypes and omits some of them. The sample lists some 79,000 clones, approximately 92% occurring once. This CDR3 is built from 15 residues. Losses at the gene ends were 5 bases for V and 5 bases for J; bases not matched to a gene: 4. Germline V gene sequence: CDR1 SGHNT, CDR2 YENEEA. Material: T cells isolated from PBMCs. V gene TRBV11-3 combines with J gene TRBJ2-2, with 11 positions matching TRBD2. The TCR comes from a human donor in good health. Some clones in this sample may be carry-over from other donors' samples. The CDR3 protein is CASSPGTSGTGELFF. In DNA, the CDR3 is TGTGCCAGCAGCCCGGGGACTAGCGGAACCGGGGAGCTGTTTTTT.